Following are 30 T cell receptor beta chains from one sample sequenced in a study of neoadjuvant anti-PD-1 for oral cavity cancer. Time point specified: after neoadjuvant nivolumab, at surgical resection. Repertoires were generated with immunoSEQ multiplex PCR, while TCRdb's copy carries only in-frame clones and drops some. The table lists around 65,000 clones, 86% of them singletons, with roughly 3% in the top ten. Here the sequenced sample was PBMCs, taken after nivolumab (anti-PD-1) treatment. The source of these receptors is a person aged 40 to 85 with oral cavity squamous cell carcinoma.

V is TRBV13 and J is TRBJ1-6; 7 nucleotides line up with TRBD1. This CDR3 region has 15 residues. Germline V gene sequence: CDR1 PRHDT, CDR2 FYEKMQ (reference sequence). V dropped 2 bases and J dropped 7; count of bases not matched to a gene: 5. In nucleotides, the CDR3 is TGTGCCAGCAGCTTAAAAGGGGGCTCGAATTCACCCCTCCACTTT. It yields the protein CASSLKGGSNSPLHF.

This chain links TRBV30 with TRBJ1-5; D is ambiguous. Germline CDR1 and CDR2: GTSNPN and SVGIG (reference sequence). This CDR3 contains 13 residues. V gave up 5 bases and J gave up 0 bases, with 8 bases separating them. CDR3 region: CAWEDDSNQPQHF. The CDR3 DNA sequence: TGTGCCTGGGAGGACGATAGCAATCAGCCCCAGCATTTT. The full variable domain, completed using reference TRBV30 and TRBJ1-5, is SQTIHQWPATLVQPVGSPLSLECTVEGTSNPNLYWYRQAAGRGLQLLFYSVGIGQISSEVPQNLSASRPQDRQFILSSKKLLLSDSGFYLCAWEDDSNQPQHFGDGTRLSIL.

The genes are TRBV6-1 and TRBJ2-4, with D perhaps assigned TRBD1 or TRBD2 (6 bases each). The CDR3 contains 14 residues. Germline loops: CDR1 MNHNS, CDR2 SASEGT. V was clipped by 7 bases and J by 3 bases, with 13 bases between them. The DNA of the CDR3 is TGTGCCAGCAATCGCGAGGGGGGCAAAAACATTCAGTACTTC. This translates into CASNREGGKNIQYF.

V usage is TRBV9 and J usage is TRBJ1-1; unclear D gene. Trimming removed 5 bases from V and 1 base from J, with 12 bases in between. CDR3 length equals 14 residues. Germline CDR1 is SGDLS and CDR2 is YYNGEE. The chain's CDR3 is CASSAGRQNTEAFF. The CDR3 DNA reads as TGTGCCAGCAGTGCAGGACGGCAGAACACTGAAGCTTTCTTT.

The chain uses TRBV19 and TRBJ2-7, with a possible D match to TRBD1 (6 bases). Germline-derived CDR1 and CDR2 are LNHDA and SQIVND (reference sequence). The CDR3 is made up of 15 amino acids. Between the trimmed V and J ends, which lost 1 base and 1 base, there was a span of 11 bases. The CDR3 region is CASSIARDTSYEQYF. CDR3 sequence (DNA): TGTGCCAGTAGTATAGCCCGGGACACTTCCTACGAGCAGTACTTC.

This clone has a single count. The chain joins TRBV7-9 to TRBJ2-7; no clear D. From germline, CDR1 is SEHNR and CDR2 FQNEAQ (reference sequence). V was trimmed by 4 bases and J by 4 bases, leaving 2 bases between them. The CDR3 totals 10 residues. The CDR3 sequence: CASSSYEQYF. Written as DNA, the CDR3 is TGTGCCAGCAGCTCGTACGAGCAGTACTTC.

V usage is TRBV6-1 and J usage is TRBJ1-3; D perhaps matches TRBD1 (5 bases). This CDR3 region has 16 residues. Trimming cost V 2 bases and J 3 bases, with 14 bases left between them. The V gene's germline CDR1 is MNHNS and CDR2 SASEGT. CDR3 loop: CASSETYRRSGNTIYF. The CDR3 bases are TGTGCCAGCAGTGAAACTTACAGGAGAAGTGGAAACACCATATATTTT.

As DNA, the CDR3 is TGTGCCAGCAGTGCGACAGGGGATAATTCACCCCTCCACTTT. Translating it yields CASSATGDNSPLHF. V and J are TRBV2 and TRBJ1-6; 8 nucleotides match TRBD1. This CDR3 comprises 14 residues. From germline, CDR1 is SNHLY and CDR2 FYNNEI. The J segment lost 5 bases and the V segment lost 4 bases, leaving 1 base of the junction unmatched.

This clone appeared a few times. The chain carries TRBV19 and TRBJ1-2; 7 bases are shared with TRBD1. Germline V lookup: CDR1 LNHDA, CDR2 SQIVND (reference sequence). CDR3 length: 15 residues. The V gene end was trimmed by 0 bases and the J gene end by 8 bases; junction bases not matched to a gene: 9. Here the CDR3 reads CASSIDSQGRRGYTF. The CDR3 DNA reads TGTGCCAGTAGTATAGATTCACAGGGGAGAAGAGGCTACACCTTC. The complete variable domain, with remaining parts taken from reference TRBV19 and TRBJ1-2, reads DGGITQSPKYLFRKEGQNVTLSCEQNLNHDAMYWYRQDPGQGLRLIYYSQIVNDFQKGDIAEGYSVSREKKESFPLTVTSAQKNPTAFYLCASSIDSQGRRGYTFGSGTRLTVV.

CDR3 in DNA: TGCAGCGTTAACAGGGGCCTGAGGGGTGAGCAGTTCTTC. Its protein product is CSVNRGLRGEQFF. The rearrangement joins TRBV29-1 to TRBJ2-1; 7 bases fit TRBD1. Germline V CDR1 and CDR2: SQVTM, ANQGSEA. V was pared by 5 bases and J by 9 bases, with 10 bases of the junction left unmatched. The CDR3 loop spans 13 amino acids.

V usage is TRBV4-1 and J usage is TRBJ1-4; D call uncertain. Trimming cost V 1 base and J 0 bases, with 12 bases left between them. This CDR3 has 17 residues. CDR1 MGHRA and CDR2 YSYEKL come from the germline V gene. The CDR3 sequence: CASSQVRRSATNEKLFF. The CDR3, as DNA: TGCGCCAGCAGCCAAGTGCGAAGGTCTGCAACTAATGAAAAACTGTTTTTT.

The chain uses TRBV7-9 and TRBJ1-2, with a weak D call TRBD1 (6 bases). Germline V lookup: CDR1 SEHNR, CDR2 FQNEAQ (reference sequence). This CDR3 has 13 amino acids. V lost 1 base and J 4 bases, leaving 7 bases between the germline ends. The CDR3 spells CASSLGGAYGYTF. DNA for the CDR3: TGTGCCAGCAGCTTAGGGGGGGCCTATGGCTACACCTTC.

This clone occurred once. CDR3 in amino acids: CASSVASSWGRELFF. In DNA, the CDR3 is TGTGCCAGCAGCGTAGCTAGTAGCTGGGGCCGGGAGCTGTTTTTT. The chain employs TRBV9 and TRBJ2-2, with a tentative D call TRBD1 (5 bases). Trimming left V 0 bases short and J 9 bases short, with 15 bases between. The CDR3 is 15 amino acids. Germline CDR1 and CDR2: SGDLS and YYNGEE.

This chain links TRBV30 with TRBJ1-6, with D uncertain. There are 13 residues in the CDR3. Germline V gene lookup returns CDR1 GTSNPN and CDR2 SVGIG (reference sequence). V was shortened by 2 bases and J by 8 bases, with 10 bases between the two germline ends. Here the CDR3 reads CAWSSGWDSPLHF. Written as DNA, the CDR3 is TGTGCCTGGAGTTCTGGGTGGGATTCACCCCTCCACTTT.

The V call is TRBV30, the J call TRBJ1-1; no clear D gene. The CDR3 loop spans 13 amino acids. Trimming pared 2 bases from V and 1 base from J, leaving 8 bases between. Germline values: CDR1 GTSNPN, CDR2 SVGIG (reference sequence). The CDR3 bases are TGTGCCTGGAGTCGTCAGGAGAACACTGAAGCTTTCTTT. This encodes CAWSRQENTEAFF.

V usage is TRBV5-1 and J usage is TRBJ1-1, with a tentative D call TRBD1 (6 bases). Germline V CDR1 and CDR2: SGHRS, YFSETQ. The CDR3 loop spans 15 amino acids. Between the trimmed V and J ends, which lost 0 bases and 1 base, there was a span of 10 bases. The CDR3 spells CASSLVPGANTEAFF. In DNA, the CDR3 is TGCGCCAGCAGCTTGGTTCCAGGGGCGAACACTGAAGCTTTCTTT.

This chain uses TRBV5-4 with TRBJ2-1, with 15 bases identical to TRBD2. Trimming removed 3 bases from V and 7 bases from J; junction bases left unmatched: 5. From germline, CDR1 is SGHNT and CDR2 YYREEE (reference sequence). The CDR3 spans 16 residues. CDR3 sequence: CASSSPGLAGGNEQFF. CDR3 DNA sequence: TGTGCCAGCAGCTCTCCGGGACTAGCGGGAGGAAATGAGCAGTTCTTC.

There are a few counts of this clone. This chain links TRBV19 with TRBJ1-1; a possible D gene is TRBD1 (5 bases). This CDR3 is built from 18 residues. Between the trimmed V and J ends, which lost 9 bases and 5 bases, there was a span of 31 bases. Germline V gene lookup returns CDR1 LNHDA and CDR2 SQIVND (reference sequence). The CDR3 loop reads CASPLGRVGLNSRTEAFF. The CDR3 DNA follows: TGTGCCAGCCCCCTGGGCAGGGTAGGATTAAATAGTCGAACTGAAGCTTTCTTT.

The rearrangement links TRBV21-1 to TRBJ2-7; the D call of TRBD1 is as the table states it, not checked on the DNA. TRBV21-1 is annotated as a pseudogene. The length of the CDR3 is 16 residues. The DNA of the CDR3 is TGTGCCAGCAGCAAAAAATCCGGGACAGGGCCCTACGAGCAGTACTTC. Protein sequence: CASSKKSGTGPYEQYF.

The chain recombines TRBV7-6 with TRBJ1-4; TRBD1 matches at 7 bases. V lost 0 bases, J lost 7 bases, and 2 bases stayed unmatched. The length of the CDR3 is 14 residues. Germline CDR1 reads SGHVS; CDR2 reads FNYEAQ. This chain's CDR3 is CASSLARGGEKLFF. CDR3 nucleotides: TGTGCCAGCAGCTTAGCCAGGGGGGGTGAAAAACTGTTTTTT.

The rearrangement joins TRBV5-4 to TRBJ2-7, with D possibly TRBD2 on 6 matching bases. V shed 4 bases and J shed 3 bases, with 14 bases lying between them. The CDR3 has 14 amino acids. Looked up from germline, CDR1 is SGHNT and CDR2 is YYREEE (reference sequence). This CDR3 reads CASSEAGSHYEQYF. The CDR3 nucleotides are TGTGCCAGCAGCGAGGCCGGGAGCCACTACGAGCAGTACTTC.

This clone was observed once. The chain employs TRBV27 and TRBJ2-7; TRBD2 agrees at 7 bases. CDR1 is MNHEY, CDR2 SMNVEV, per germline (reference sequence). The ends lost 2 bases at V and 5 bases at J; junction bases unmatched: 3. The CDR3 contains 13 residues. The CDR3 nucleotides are TGTGCCAGCAGTTTAGAGGGGAGGGACGAGCAGTACTTC. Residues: CASSLEGRDEQYF.

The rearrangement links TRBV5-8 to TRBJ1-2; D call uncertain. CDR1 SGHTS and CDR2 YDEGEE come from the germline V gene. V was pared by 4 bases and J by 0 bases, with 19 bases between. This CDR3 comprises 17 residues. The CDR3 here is CASSGVSEAPANYGYTF. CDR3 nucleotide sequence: TGTGCCAGCAGCGGGGTGTCCGAAGCCCCAGCTAACTATGGCTACACCTTC.

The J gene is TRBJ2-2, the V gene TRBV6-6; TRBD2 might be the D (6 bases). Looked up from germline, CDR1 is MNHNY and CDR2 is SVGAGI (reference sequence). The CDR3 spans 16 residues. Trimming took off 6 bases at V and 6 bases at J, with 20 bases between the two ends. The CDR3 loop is CASRDSPGVLAGELFF. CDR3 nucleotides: TGTGCCAGCAGGGACTCACCGGGGGTTTTAGCCGGGGAGCTGTTTTTT.

The DNA for the CDR3 is TGTGCCAGCAGCGTAGATGGGGGGGACGAGCAGTACTTC. It is translated as CASSVDGGDEQYF. The chain combines TRBV9 with TRBJ2-7; 7 bases match TRBD2. Germline-derived CDR1 and CDR2 are SGDLS and YYNGEE. CDR3 length: 13 amino acids. Losses at the gene ends were 0 bases for V and 5 bases for J; bases not matched to a gene: 2.

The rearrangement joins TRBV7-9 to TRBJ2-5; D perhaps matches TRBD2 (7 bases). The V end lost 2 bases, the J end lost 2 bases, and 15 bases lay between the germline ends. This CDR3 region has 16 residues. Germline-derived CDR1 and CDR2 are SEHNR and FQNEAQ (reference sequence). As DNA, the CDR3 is TGTGCCAGCAGCTTAATTCGGGGGGCCCGACAAGAGACCCAGTACTTC. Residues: CASSLIRGARQETQYF.

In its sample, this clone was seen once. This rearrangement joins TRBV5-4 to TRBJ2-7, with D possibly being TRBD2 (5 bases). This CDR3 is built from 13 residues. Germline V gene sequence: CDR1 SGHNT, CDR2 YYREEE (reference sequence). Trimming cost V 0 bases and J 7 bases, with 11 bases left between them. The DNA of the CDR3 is TGTGCCAGCAGCTTGGGCGCAGAGGGTGAGCAGTACTTC. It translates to CASSLGAEGEQYF. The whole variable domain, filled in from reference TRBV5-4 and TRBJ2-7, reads ETGVTQSPTHLIKTRGQQVTLRCSSQSGHNTVSWYQQALGQGPQFIFQYYREEENGRGNFPPRFSGLQFPNYSSELNVNALELDDSALYLCASSLGAEGEQYFGPGTRLTVT.

The CDR3 region is CASSLIGSPNTEAFF. CDR3 DNA: TGTGCCAGCAGCTTGATTGGGTCCCCCAACACTGAAGCTTTCTTT. The rearrangement links TRBV5-4 to TRBJ1-1; D is uncertain. The germline CDR1 and CDR2 sequences are SGHNT and YYREEE (reference sequence). V shed 1 base and J shed 2 bases, with 12 bases lying between them. The CDR3 is 15 residues long.

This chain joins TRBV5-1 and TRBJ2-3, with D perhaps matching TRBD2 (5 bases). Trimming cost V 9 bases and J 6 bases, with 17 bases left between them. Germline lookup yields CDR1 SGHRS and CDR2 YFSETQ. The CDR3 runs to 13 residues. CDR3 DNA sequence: TGCGCCACCGGGGTGGCGGGTACGGATACGCAGTATTTT. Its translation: CATGVAGTDTQYF.

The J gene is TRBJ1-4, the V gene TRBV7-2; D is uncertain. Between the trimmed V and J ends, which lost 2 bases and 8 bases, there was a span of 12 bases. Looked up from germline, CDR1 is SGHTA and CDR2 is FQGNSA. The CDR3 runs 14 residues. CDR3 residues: CASSLQSRREKLFF. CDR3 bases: TGTGCCAGCAGCTTACAATCGAGGCGGGAAAAACTGTTTTTT.